The table lists the clone carrying this TCR beta chain with a few counts. Assay used: immunoSEQ multiplex PCR; TCRdb lists only in-frame clones, some missing. The top ten hold 11% to 15% of the sample, which has approximately 58,000 clones, approximately 90% seen once. This specimen comes from a study of control samples from healthy donors and cancer patients. What was sequenced was PBMCs. This receptor was identified in a man aged 60-69 years with head and neck cancer.

DNA of the CDR3: TGCGCCAGCAGCCAAGTTTTTAGAGGCAGGATCCACGAGCAGTACTTC. Protein: CASSQVFRGRIHEQYF. The chain has TRBV4-1 and TRBJ2-7; D gene ambiguous. The V gene lost 1 base and the J gene lost 5 bases, with 18 bases spanning the gap. The CDR3 totals 16 residues. Germline V gene lookup returns CDR1 MGHRA and CDR2 YSYEKL.